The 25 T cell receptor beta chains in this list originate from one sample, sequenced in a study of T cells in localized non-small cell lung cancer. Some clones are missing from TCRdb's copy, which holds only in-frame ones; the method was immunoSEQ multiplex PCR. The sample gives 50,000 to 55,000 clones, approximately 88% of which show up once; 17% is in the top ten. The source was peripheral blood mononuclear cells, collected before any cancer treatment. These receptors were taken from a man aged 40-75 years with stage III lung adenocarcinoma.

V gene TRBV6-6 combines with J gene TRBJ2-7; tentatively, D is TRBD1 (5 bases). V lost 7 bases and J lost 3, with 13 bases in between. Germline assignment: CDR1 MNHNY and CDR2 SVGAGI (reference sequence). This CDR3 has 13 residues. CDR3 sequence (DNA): TGTGCCAGCAATGTCAGGGTTGGCTACGAGCAGTACTTC. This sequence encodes CASNVRVGYEQYF.

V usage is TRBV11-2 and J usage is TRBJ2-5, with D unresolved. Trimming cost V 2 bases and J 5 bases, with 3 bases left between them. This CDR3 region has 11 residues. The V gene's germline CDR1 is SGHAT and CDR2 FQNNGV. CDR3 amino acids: CASSLKETQYF. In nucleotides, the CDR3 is TGTGCCAGCAGCTTAAAGGAGACCCAGTACTTC.

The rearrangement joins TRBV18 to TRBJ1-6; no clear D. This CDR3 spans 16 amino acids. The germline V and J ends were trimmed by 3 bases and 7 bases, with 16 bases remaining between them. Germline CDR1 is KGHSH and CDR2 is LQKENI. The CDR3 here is CASSPDSGLRNSPLHF. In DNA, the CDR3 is TGTGCCAGCTCACCGGACTCCGGGCTACGGAATTCACCCCTCCACTTT.

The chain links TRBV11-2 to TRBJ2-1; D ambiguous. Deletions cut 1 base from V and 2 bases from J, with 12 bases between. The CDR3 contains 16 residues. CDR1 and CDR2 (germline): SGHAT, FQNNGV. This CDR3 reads CASSLGRDGTYNEQFF. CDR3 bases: TGTGCCAGCAGCTTAGGGCGCGATGGGACCTACAATGAGCAGTTCTTC. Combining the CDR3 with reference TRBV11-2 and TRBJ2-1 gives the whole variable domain EAGVAQSPRYKIIEKRQSVAFWCNPISGHATLYWYQQILGQGPKLLIQFQNNGVVDDSQLPKDRFSAERLKGVDSTLKIQPAKLEDSAVYLCASSLGRDGTYNEQFFGPGTRLTVL.

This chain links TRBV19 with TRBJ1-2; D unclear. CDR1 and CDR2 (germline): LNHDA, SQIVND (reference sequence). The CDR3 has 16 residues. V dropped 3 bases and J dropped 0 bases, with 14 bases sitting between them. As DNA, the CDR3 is TGTGCCAGTAGTATTTTGGTTGGGCCCTCTAACTATGGCTACACCTTC. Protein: CASSILVGPSNYGYTF.

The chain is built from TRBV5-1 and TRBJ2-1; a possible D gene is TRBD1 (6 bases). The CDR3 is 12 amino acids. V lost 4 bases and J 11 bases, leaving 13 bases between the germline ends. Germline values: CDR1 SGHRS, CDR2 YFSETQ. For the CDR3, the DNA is TGCGCCAGCAGCGAAACAACAGGGAAGCAGTTCTTC. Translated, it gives CASSETTGKQFF. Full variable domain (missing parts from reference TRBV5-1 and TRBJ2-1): KAGVTQTPRYLIKTRGQQVTLSCSPISGHRSVSWYQQTPGQGLQFLFEYFSETQRNKGNFPGRFSGRQFSNSRSEMNVSTLELGDSALYLCASSETTGKQFFGPGTRLTVL.

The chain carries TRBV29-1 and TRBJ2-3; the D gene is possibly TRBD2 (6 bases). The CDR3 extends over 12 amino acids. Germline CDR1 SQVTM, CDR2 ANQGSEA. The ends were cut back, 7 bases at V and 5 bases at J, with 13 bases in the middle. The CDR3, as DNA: TGCAGCGCTGGGACTCCAGAAGATACGCAGTATTTT. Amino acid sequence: CSAGTPEDTQYF.

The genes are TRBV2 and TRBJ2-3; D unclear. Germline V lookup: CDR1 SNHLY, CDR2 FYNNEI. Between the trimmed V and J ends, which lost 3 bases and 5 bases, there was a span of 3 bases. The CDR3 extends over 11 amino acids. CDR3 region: CASSERDTQYF. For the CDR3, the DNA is TGTGCCAGCAGTGAGAGAGATACGCAGTATTTT.

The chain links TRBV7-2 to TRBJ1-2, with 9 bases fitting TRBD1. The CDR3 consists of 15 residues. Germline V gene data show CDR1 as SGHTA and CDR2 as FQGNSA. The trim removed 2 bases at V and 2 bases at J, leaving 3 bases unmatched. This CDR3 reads CASSLTGGQNYGYTF. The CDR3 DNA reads TGTGCCAGCAGCTTAACAGGGGGCCAGAACTATGGCTACACCTTC.

The CDR3 here is CASSRQDGLEETQYF. CDR3 DNA: TGTGCCAGCAGTAGACAGGATGGGTTAGAGGAGACCCAGTACTTC. V and J are TRBV7-9 and TRBJ2-5, with D tentatively TRBD1 (6 bases). There are 15 residues in the CDR3. V gave up 6 bases and J gave up 5 bases, with 19 bases separating them. Germline CDR1 is SEHNR and CDR2 is FQNEAQ (reference sequence).

CDR3 region: CASAATYGYTF. In DNA form, the CDR3 reads TGTGCCAGCGCAGCCACCTATGGCTACACCTTC. This rearrangement joins TRBV19 to TRBJ1-2; D gene unclear. V lost 9 bases, J lost 4 bases, and 9 bases lay in between. This CDR3 spans 11 amino acids. The germline V gene has CDR1 LNHDA and CDR2 SQIVND (reference sequence).

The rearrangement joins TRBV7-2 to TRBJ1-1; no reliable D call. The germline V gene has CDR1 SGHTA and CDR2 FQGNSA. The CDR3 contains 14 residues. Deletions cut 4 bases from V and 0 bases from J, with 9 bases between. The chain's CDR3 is CASSSTPMNTEAFF. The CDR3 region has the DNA TGTGCCAGCAGCTCTACACCGATGAACACTGAAGCTTTCTTT.

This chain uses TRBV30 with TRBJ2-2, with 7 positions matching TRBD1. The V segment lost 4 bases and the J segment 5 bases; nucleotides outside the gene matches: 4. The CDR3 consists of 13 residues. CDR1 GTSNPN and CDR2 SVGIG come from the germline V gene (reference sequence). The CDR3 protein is CAWTRQGTGELFF. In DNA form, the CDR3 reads TGTGCCTGGACCCGACAGGGAACCGGGGAGCTGTTTTTT.

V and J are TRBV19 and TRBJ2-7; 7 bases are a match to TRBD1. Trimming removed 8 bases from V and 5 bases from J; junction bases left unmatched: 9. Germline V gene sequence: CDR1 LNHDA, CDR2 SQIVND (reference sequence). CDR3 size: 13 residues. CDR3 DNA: TGTGCCAGTGGGCTTGGGACAGTAGACGAGCAGTACTTC. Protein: CASGLGTVDEQYF.

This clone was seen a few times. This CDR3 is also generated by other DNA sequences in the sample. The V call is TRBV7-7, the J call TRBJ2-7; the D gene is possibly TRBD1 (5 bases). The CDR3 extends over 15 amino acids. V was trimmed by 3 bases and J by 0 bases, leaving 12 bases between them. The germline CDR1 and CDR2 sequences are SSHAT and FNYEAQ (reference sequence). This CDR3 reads CASSLGQGSSYEQYF. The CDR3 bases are TGTGCCAGCAGCTTGGGTCAGGGTAGCTCCTACGAGCAGTACTTC.

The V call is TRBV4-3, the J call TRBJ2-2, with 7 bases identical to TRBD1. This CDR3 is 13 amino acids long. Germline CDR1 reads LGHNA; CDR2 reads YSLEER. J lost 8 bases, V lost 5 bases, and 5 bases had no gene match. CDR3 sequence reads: CASSAQGVGELFF. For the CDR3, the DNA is TGCGCCAGCAGCGCTCAGGGGGTAGGGGAGCTGTTTTTT.

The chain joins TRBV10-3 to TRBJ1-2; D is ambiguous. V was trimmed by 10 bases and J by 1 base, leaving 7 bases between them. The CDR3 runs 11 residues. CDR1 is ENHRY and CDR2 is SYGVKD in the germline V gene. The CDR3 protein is CATSGNYGYTF. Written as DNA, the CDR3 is TGTGCCACCTCCGGTAACTATGGCTACACCTTC.

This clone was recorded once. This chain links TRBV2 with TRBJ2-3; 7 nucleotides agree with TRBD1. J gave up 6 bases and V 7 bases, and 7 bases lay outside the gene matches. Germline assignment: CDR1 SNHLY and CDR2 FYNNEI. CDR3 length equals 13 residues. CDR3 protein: CASKGTAMDTQYF. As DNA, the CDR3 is TGTGCCAGCAAGGGGACAGCAATGGATACGCAGTATTTT.

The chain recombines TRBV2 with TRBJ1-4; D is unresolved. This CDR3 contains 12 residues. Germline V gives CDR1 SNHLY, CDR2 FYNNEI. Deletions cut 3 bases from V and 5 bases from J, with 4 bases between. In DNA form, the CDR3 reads TGTGCCAGCAGTGACGGGAATGAAAAACTGTTTTTT. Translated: CASSDGNEKLFF.

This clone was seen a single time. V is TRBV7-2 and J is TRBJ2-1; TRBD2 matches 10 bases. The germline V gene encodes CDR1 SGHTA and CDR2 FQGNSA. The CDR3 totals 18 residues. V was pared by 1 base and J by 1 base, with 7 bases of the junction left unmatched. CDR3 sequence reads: CASSLVPPSGGSYNEQFF. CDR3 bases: TGTGCCAGCAGCTTAGTTCCCCCTAGCGGGGGATCCTACAATGAGCAGTTCTTC.

The CDR3 DNA is TGTGCCTCGACTTGGGGAGGGAACACAGATACGCAGTATTTT. Its translation: CASTWGGNTDTQYF. J is TRBJ2-3 and V is TRBV30, with 7 positions matching TRBD2. With V trimmed by 7 bases and J by 2 bases, 9 bases remained unmatched. Per the germline V gene, CDR1 is GTSNPN and CDR2 is SVGIG (reference sequence). There are 14 residues in the CDR3.

Here the CDR3 reads CASSGQNLMNTEAFF. The CDR3 DNA sequence: TGTGCCAGCAGTGGACAGAATCTCATGAACACTGAAGCTTTCTTT. The rearrangement joins TRBV6-6 to TRBJ1-1, with a weak D call TRBD1 (6 bases). The CDR3 runs to 15 residues. The germline V gene encodes CDR1 MNHNY and CDR2 SVGAGI (reference sequence). V lost 5 bases and J 0 bases, leaving 13 bases between the germline ends.

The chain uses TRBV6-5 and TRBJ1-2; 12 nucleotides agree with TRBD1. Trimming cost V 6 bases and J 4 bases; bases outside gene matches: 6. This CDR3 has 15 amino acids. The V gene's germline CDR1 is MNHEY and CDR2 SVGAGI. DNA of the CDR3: TGTGCCAGCAGGGCAGGGACAGGGGGCGCCTATGGCTACACCTTC. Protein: CASRAGTGGAYGYTF.

The CDR3 nucleotides read TGTGCCAGCAGCTACAGCTCTGGAAACACCATATATTTT. Protein: CASSYSSGNTIYF. The chain joins TRBV5-4 to TRBJ1-3; D is unresolved. V lost 3 bases to trimming and J lost 0 bases, with 4 bases between them. Germline V gene sequence: CDR1 SGHNT, CDR2 YYREEE (reference sequence). The CDR3 totals 13 residues.

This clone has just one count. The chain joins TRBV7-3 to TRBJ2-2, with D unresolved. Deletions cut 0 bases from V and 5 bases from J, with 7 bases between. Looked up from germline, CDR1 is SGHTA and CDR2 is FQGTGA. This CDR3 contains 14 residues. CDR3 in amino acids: CASSLTIWTGELFF. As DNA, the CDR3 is TGTGCCAGCAGCTTAACTATCTGGACCGGGGAGCTGTTTTTT.